The rows below give T cell receptor beta chains drawn from one sample of a study of human T cells and chemical hapten exposure. TCRdb ran MiXCR on the RACE reads and lists one entry per CDR3 protein. Of about 110,000 distinct CDR3 sequences in the sample, 11% were seen once. This specimen was whole blood, taken in connection with sensitization to the hapten diphenylcyclopropenone (DPC). These receptors all come from a woman between 35 and 50 years old with alopecia areata. Some clones in this sample may be carry-over from other donors' samples. Each CDR3 is given with its conserved first and last residue. Fields, in order: clone size, J gene, V gene, D gene, CDR3 DNA, CDR3 protein. D genes are given only for firm matches. Clone size, where shown, is once, few, many, or a class for clones that have expanded.

NA TRBJ2-1 TRBV20-1 NA TGCAGTGCCCCCTCTCCGCGGGGGCACTCCTACAATGAGCAGTTCTTC CSAPSPRGHSYNEQFF
many TRBJ2-4 TRBV27 NA TGTGCCAGCAGTTTGGGCTCACCCCGAATTCAGTACTTC CASSLGSPRIQYF
many TRBJ1-6 TRBV4-3 NA TGCGCCAGCAGCCCCCAGGGAGGGAATTCACCCCTCCACTTT CASSPQGGNSPLHF
few TRBJ2-1 TRBV29-1 TRBD1 TGCAGCGTTGAACCCCGGGACAGGGTAGGGGGTGAGCAGTTCTTC CSVEPRDRVGGEQFF
few TRBJ2-1 TRBV20-1 NA TGCAGTGCTAGAAGTTTTAAGCTGGTTGGGTTCTTC CSARSFKLVGFF
many TRBJ2-1 TRBV20-1 TRBD2 TGCAGTGCTAGAGGGACCCCCTATAGCGGGGGGGCAGTTGGGAATGAGCAGTTCTTC CSARGTPYSGGAVGNEQFF
few TRBJ2-3 TRBV19 TRBD2 TGTGCCAGTACCGGGACTAGCGGGGGCCTTACAGATACGCAGTATTTT CASTGTSGGLTDTQYF
few TRBJ2-7 TRBV3-1 TRBD1 TGTGCCAGCAGCCCTCCGGGACAGGGGGTCTACGAGCAGTACTTC CASSPPGQGVYEQYF
few TRBJ2-2 TRBV5-4 TRBD2 TGTGCCAGCAGCCCCAGGCGGGGGGGCGACACCGGGGAGCTGTTTTTT CASSPRRGGDTGELFF
few TRBJ2-3 TRBV6-1 NA TGTGCCAGCAGTGAAGCTAGAGGCAGGTCAAGCACAGATACGCAGTATTTT CASSEARGRSSTDTQYF
few TRBJ2-5 TRBV28 NA TGTGCCAGCAGTTCGCCAGGGTCTCAAGAGACCCAGTACTTC CASSSPGSQETQYF
many TRBJ1-1 TRBV5-4 NA TGTGCCAGCAGCTTGGCCGGCGGGGGGACTGAAGCTTTCTTT CASSLAGGGTEAFF
NA TRBJ2-1 TRBV3-1 TRBD2 TGTGCCAGCAGCCTTGGACTAGCGGGAGTCTCCTCCTACAATGAGCAGTTCTTC CASSLGLAGVSSYNEQFF
many TRBJ1-2 TRBV7-8 NA TGTGCCAGCAGCTTGGACACATATAACTATGGCTACACCTTC CASSLDTYNYGYTF
many TRBJ2-1 TRBV7-8 NA TGTGCCAGCAGCAGAACAGCCCAGGCTATCGGGAATGAGCAGTTCTTC CASSRTAQAIGNEQFF
NA TRBJ1-2 TRBV19 NA TGTGCCAGTAGAACCCCATGGGGGGACTCCTACTATGGCTACACCTTC CASRTPWGDSYYGYTF
many TRBJ2-2 TRBV25-1 NA TGTGCCAGCAGTGAATCCGGGTTAGGGACCGGGGAGCTGTTTTTT CASSESGLGTGELFF
many TRBJ1-2 TRBV28 NA TGTGCCAGCACGACAGGCTATGGCTACACCTTC CASTTGYGYTF
few TRBJ2-2 TRBV5-1 TRBD1 TGCGCCAGCAGCGCGGGACAGGCCATGAACACCGGGGAGCTGTTTTTT CASSAGQAMNTGELFF
many TRBJ2-7 TRBV30 NA TGTGCCTGGAGTCCCCCTAACGGCCACTACGAGCAGTACTTC CAWSPPNGHYEQYF
many TRBJ2-4 TRBV30 NA TGTGCCTGGAGTCCCTCCCGTATTCAGGCCAGTTTAGCCAAAAACATTCAGTACTTC CAWSPSRIQASLAKNIQYF
few TRBJ2-2 TRBV7-9 NA TGTGCCAGCAGCTTAGATCTCCAGACAGGTTCCGGGGAGCTGTTTTTT CASSLDLQTGSGELFF
many TRBJ1-3 TRBV15 NA TGTGCCACCAGCAGAGAACTACACCGCGGGAACACCATATATTTT CATSRELHRGNTIYF
once TRBJ1-2 TRBV13 NA TGTGCCAGCAGCTTAGGGGTGCGGCCGGTGGAGGGCTACACCTTC CASSLGVRPVEGYTF
NA TRBJ2-1 TRBV19 NA TGTGCCAGTACCCTTGGCAGGGTGGGTTCTCTGGGGAATGAGCAGTTCTTC CASTLGRVGSLGNEQFF
few TRBJ1-1 TRBV18 TRBD1 TGTGCCAGCTCACCAGACCCAACAGGGGGCACTGAAGCTTTCTTT CASSPDPTGGTEAFF
many TRBJ2-5 TRBV6-1 TRBD2 TGTGCCAGCACTCTTGGGCTAGCGGACAAAGAGACCCAGTACTTC CASTLGLADKETQYF
many TRBJ1-1 TRBV27 TRBD1 TGTGCCAGCAGTCGACAGGGCTCGAACACTGAAGCTTTCTTT CASSRQGSNTEAFF
NA TRBJ1-2 TRBV12-3/TRBV12-4 NA TGTGCCAGCAGCCCCAGGGGTGGCTACACCTTC CASSPRGGYTF
many TRBJ1-1 TRBV20-1 NA TGCAGTGCTAGGGGGGGAAGAGTCACTGAAGCTTTCTTT CSARGGRVTEAFF
NA TRBJ1-6 TRBV28 NA TGTGCCAGCAGTTTTCGGTTCCTCCCGGGGAATTCACCCCTCCACTTT CASSFRFLPGNSPLHF
NA TRBJ1-1 TRBV7-2 NA TGTGCCAGCAGCTTAGTAGGGACAAACGGTATGGCTTTCTTT CASSLVGTNGMAFF
many TRBJ1-4 TRBV12-3/TRBV12-4 TRBD1 TGTGCCAGCAGTCGGACAGGGAGCGAAAAACTGTTTTTT CASSRTGSEKLFF
few TRBJ2-3 TRBV7-6 TRBD1 TGTGCCAGCAGCCCAGGACAGGGGGCTAGAGATACGCAGTATTTT CASSPGQGARDTQYF
NA TRBJ2-2 TRBV27 NA TGTGCCAGCAGTCCATCCCCCGGGGAGCTGTTTTTT CASSPSPGELFF
many TRBJ2-7 TRBV27 NA TGTGCCAGCAGTCCCACCTCCAGGGGCTACGAGCAGTACTTC CASSPTSRGYEQYF
many TRBJ1-5 TRBV6-1 NA TGTGCCAGCAGTAGGGAGCTAAATCAGCCCCAGCATTTT CASSRELNQPQHF
NA TRBJ2-5 TRBV7-6 NA TGTGCCAGCAGCTATAACAACCGTGAGTCCCAGTACTTC CASSYNNRESQYF
many TRBJ1-1 TRBV29-1 TRBD1 TGCAGCGTTGAAAGGACGGAGGGGGCGGAGGCTTTCTTT CSVERTEGAEAFF
NA TRBJ1-3 TRBV10-3 NA TGTGCCATCAGTGAGTCCCCCTGGGACACAGGAATCTCTGGAAACACCATATATTTT CAISESPWDTGISGNTIYF
few TRBJ2-7 TRBV14 NA TGTGCCAGCAGCCAAGATGTCCGTTACGAGCAGTACTTC CASSQDVRYEQYF
few TRBJ2-5 TRBV7-2 NA TGTGCCAGCAGCCTACCGGGCCTCCTGCGGACCCAGTACTTC CASSLPGLLRTQYF
many TRBJ2-5 TRBV5-1 TRBD1 TGCGCCAGCAGCTTGAAGGGGGACAGGGTAAAACAAGAGACCCAGTACTTC CASSLKGDRVKQETQYF
NA TRBJ1-2 TRBV4-2 TRBD1 TGTGCCAGCAGCCCACGGGACAGGGGGCTTGGCTACACCTTC CASSPRDRGLGYTF
NA TRBJ2-4 TRBV28 NA TGTGCCAGCAGTTCCTTTGGGGGCGGCATTCAGTACTTC CASSSFGGGIQYF
few TRBJ2-4 TRBV28 NA NA CASSTSGAGLRKNIQYF